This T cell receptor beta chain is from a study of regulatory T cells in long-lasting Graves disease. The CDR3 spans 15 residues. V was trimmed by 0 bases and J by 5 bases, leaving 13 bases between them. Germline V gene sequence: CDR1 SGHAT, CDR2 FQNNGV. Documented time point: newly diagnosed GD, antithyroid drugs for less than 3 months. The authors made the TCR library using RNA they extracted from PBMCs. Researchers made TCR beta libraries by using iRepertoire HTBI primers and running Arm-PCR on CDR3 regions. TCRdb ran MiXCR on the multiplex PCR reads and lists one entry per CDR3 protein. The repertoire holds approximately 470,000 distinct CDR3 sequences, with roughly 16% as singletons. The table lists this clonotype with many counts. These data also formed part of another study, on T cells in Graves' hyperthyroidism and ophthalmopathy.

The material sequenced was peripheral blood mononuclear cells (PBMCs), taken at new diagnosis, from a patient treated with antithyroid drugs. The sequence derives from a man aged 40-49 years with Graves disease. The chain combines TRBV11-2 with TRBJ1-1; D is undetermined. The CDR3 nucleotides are TGTGCCAGCAGCTTAGAACCCGGGTTTGGGACTGAAGCTTTCTTT. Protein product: CASSLEPGFGTEAFF. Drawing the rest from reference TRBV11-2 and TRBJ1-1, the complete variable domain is EAGVAQSPRYKIIEKRQSVAFWCNPISGHATLYWYQQILGQGPKLLIQFQNNGVVDDSQLPKDRFSAERLKGVDSTLKIQPAKLEDSAVYLCASSLEPGFGTEAFFGQGTRLTVV.